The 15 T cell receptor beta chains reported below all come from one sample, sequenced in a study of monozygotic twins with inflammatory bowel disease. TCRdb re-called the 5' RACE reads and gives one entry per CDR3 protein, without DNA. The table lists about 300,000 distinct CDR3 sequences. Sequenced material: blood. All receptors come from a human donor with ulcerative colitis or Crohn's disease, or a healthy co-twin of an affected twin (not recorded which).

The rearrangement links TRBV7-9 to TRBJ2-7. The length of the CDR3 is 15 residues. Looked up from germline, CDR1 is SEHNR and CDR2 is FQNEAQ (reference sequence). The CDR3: CASSSTSAFPYEQYF.

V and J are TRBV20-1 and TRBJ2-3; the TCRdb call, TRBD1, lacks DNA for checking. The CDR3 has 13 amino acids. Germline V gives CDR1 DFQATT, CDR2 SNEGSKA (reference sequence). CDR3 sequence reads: CSATRGGTDTQYF.

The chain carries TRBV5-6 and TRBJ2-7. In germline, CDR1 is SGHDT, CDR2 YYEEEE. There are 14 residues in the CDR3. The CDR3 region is CASSRGADSYEQYF.

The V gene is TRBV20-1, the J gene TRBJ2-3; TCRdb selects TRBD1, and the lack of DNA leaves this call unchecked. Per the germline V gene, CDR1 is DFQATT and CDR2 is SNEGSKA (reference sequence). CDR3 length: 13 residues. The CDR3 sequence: CSARQGSTDTQYF.

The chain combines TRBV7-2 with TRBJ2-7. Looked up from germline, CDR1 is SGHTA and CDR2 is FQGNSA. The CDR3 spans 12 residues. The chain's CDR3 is CASRRIGDEQYF.

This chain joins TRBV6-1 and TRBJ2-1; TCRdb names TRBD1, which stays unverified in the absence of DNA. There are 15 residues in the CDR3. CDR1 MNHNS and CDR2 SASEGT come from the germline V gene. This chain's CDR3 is CASSPPQGRPNEQFF.

The CDR3 sequence: CAVKGSSYEQYF. J is TRBJ2-7 and V is TRBV28. Germline V CDR1 and CDR2: MDHEN, SYDVKM. This CDR3 region has 12 residues.

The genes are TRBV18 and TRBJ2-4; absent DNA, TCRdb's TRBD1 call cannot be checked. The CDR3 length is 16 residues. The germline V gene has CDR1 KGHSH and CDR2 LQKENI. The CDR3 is CASSPTGTGGGNIQYF.

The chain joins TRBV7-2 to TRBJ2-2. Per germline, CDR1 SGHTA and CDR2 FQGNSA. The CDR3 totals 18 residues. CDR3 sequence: CASSLRRVVQLNTGELFF.

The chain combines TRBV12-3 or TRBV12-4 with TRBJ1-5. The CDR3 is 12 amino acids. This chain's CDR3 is CASSLRLQPQHF.

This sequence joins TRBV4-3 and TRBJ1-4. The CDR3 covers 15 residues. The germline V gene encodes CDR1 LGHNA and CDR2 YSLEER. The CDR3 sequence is CASSQDSATNEKLFF.

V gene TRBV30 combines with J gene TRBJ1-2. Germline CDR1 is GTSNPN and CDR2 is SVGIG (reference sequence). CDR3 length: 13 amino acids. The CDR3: CAWRVGPSYGYTF.

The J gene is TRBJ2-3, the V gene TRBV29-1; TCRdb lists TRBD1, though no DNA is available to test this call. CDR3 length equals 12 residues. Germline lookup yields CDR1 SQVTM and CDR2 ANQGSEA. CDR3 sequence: CSERGYTDTQYF.

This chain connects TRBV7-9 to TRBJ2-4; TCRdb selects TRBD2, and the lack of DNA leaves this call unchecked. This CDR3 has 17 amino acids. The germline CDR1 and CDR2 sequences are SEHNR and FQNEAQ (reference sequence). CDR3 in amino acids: CASSLVGGRVAKNIQYF. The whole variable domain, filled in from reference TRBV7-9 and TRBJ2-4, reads DTGVSQNPRHKITKRGQNVTFRCDPISEHNRLYWYRQTLGQGPEFLTYFQNEAQLEKSRLLSDRFSAERPKGSFSTLEIQRTEQGDSAMYLCASSLVGGRVAKNIQYFGAGTRLSVL.

The CDR3 sequence: CASTLGTPERKLFF. The rearrangement joins TRBV12-3 or TRBV12-4 to TRBJ1-4; TCRdb names TRBD1, which stays unverified in the absence of DNA. CDR3 size: 14 residues.